What follows are 6 T cell receptor beta chains derived from one specimen sequenced in a study of T cell responses to AZD1222 COVID-19 vaccine. Profiling relied on immunoSEQ multiplex PCR, and the TCRdb table lists in-frame clones only, not all of them. The top ten clones hold more than 6.5% of a sample with about 110,000 clones, about nine tenths of them seen once. The sample consisted of peripheral blood, taken on day 0 of AZD1222 vaccination. These receptor sequences come from an adult in good health.

J is TRBJ2-7 and V is TRBV7-9; 7 nucleotides line up with TRBD1. Trimming took 6 bases from V and 2 from J; bases not matched to a gene: 10. The CDR3 spans 15 residues. The germline CDR1 and CDR2 sequences are SEHNR and FQNEAQ (reference sequence). The CDR3: CASSLGRGTAYEQYF. CDR3 DNA sequence: TGTGCCAGCAGTCTGGGGCGTGGGACAGCCTACGAGCAGTACTTC.

J is TRBJ1-5 and V is TRBV7-9; D remains ambiguous. Germline CDR1 SEHNR, CDR2 FQNEAQ (reference sequence). This CDR3 is 13 amino acids long. The ends were cut back, 1 base at V and 4 bases at J, with 5 bases in the middle. The CDR3 sequence is CASSLVGNQPQHF. In nucleotides, the CDR3 is TGTGCCAGCAGCTTAGTGGGTAATCAGCCCCAGCATTTT. Complete variable domain (other parts from reference TRBV7-9 and TRBJ1-5): DTGVSQNPRHKITKRGQNVTFRCDPISEHNRLYWYRQTLGQGPEFLTYFQNEAQLEKSRLLSDRFSAERPKGSFSTLEIQRTEQGDSAMYLCASSLVGNQPQHFGDGTRLSIL.

V gene TRBV9 combines with J gene TRBJ1-2; D not resolved. Germline CDR1 reads SGDLS; CDR2 reads YYNGEE. The CDR3 consists of 11 residues. Trimming pared 5 bases from V and 1 base from J, leaving 3 bases between. In nucleotides, the CDR3 is TGTGCCAGCAGTCGTAACTATGGCTACACCTTC. Its translation: CASSRNYGYTF.

The J gene is TRBJ2-2, the V gene TRBV18; 14 bases map to TRBD2. J lost 6 bases, V lost 0 bases, and 6 bases had no gene match. Germline V CDR1 and CDR2: KGHSH, LQKENI. The CDR3 runs 18 residues. The CDR3 bases are TGTGCCAGCTCACCACCGGGGACTAGCGGGAGCTGGGCCGGGGAGCTGTTTTTT. It translates to CASSPPGTSGSWAGELFF.

The chain links TRBV6-5 to TRBJ2-3, with D maybe TRBD2 (5 bases). Trimming took off 0 bases at V and 4 bases at J, with 11 bases between the two ends. CDR1 MNHEY and CDR2 SVGAGI come from the germline V gene. The CDR3 sequence is 15 residues long. CDR3 DNA sequence: TGTGCCAGCAGTTACTCGGGGAGAACGGCAGATACGCAGTATTTT. Protein: CASSYSGRTADTQYF.

J is TRBJ1-2 and V is TRBV5-8; D is unresolved. This CDR3 contains 11 residues. Trimming shortened V by 4 bases and J by 8 bases, and 9 bases separated the two germline ends. Germline V gives CDR1 SGHTS, CDR2 YDEGEE. The CDR3 DNA sequence: TGTGCCAGCAGCCAATTCAGAGGCTACACCTTC. Translation: CASSQFRGYTF.